This T cell receptor (beta chain) was obtained from a study of blood T cell repertoires in COVID-19. Overall study: Sites across the United States, Italy and Spain contributed samples from acute and convalescent COVID-19.

Profiled with immunoSEQ multiplex PCR; TCRdb holds only in-frame clones, not every one. The sample has 150,000 or so clones, 80% to 90% seen once; the top ten hold about an eighth. This sequence originates from a man aged 18 to 29 with COVID-19, enrolled during active disease. The sample consisted of peripheral blood.

CDR3: CASSLDRDFYGYTF. Here the CDR3 DNA reads TGTGCCAGCAGCTTGGACAGGGATTTCTATGGCTACACCTTC. The chain is built from TRBV5-6 and TRBJ1-2; D perhaps matches TRBD1 (6 bases). V gave up 0 bases and J gave up 4 bases, with 10 bases separating them. Per the germline V gene, CDR1 is SGHDT and CDR2 is YYEEEE. This CDR3 is 14 amino acids long.